One sample yielded the 4 T cell receptor beta chains listed below, sequenced in a study of T cells in Graves' hyperthyroidism and ophthalmopathy. Researchers amplified the TCR beta CDR3 regions from RNA transcripts. TCR CDR3 underwent first-round RT-PCR with the HTBI primer set. MiXCR, applied by TCRdb to the multiplex PCR reads, yields one record per CDR3 protein. Counted here are roughly 700,000 distinct CDR3 sequences, 13% to 15% occurring once; the ten biggest clones make up about 10%. The sample comprised blood. The receptors originated from a woman aged 18-29 years with Graves' hyperthyroidism.

This clonotype was detected many times. The chain is built from TRBV20-1 and TRBJ2-3; 15 nucleotides line up with TRBD2. V lost 5 bases, J lost 2 bases, and 2 bases stayed unmatched. Germline values: CDR1 DFQATT, CDR2 SNEGSKA (reference sequence). The CDR3 sequence is 15 residues long. DNA for the CDR3: TGCAGTGCTGGGACTAGCGGGAGGCCCACAGATACGCAGTATTTT. Translated: CSAGTSGRPTDTQYF.

This clonotype was detected ten times or more. This chain links TRBV12-3 or TRBV12-4 with TRBJ2-7, with 7 positions matching TRBD1. The J segment lost 3 bases and the V segment lost 6 bases, leaving 5 bases of the junction unmatched. This CDR3 has 13 residues. DNA of the CDR3: TGTGCCAGCAGCGGGACAGTTCACTACGAGCAGTACTTC. It codes for CASSGTVHYEQYF.

This clonotype appeared a few times. J is TRBJ2-5 and V is TRBV5-1; 12 nucleotides match TRBD2. The CDR3 length is 17 residues. Germline V gene data show CDR1 as SGHRS and CDR2 as YFSETQ. V shed 0 bases and J 7 bases; nucleotides not matched to a gene: 10. In DNA form, the CDR3 reads TGCGCCAGCAGCTTGGAGGCTAGCGGGAGGGCCCGGGGGACCCAGTACTTC. Its protein is CASSLEASGRARGTQYF.

This clonotype was detected ten times or more. This chain connects TRBV5-1 to TRBJ1-1; D is ambiguous. Germline V gives CDR1 SGHRS, CDR2 YFSETQ. The length of the CDR3 is 15 residues. The V and J ends lost 2 bases and 5 bases respectively, with 16 bases between them. The DNA of the CDR3 is TGCGCCAGCAGCTTTGGTCCGGGGATGTTAACTGAAGCTTTCTTT. Protein product: CASSFGPGMLTEAFF.